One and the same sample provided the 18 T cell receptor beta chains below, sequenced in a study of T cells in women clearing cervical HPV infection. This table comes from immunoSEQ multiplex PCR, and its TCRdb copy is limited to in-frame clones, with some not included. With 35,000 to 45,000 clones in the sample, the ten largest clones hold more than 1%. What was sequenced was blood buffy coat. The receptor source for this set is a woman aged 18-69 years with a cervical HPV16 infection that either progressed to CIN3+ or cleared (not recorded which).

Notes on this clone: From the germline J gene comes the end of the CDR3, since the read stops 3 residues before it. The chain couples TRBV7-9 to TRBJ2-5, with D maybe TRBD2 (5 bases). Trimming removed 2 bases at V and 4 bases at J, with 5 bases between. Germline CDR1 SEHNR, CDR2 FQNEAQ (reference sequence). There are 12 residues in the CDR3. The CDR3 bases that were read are TGTGCCAGCAGCTTACGGGGAGAGACC. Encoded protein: CASSLRGET. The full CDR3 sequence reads CASSLRGETQYF.

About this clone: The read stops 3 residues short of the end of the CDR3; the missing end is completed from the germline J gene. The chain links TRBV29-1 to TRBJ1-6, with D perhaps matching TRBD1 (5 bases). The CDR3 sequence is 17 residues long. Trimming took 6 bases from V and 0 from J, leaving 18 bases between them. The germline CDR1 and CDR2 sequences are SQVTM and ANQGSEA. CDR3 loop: CSVPGGGGSSYNSPLHF. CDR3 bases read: TGCAGCGTACCCGGGGGTGGGGGGAGCTCCTATAATTCACCC.

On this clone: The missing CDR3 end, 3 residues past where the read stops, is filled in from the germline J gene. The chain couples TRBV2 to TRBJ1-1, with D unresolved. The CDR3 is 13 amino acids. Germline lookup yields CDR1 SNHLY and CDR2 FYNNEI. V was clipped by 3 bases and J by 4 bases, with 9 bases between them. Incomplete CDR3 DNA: TGTGCCAGCAGTGACAGGTGGAGCACTGAA. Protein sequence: CASSDRWSTE. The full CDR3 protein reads CASSDRWSTEAFF.

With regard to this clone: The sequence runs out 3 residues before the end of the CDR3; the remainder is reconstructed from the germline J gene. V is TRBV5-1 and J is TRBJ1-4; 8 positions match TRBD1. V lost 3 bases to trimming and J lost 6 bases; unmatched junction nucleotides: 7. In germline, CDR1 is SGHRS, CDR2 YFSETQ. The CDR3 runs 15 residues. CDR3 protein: CASSWNRGGDEKLFF. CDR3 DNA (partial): TGCGCCAGCAGCTGGAACAGGGGGGGGGATGAAAAA. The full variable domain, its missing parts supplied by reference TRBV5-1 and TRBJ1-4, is KAGVTQTPRYLIKTRGQQVTLSCSPISGHRSVSWYQQTPGQGLQFLFEYFSETQRNKGNFPGRFSGRQFSNSRSEMNVSTLELGDSALYLCASSWNRGGDEKLFFGSGTQLSVL.

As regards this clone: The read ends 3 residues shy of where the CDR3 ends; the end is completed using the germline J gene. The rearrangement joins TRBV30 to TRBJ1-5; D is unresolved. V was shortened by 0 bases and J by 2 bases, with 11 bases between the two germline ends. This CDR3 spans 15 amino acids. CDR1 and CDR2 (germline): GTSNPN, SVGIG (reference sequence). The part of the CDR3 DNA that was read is TGTGCCTGGAGTGTAGGAGGGTCTGGCAATCAGCCC. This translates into CAWSVGGSGNQP. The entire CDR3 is CAWSVGGSGNQPQHF.

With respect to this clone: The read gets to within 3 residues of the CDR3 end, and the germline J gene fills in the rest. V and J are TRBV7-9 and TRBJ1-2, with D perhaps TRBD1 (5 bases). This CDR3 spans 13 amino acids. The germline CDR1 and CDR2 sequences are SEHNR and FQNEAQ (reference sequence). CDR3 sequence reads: CASSLGQGAGYTF. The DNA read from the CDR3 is TGTGCCAGCAGCTTAGGTCAGGGCGCGGGC.

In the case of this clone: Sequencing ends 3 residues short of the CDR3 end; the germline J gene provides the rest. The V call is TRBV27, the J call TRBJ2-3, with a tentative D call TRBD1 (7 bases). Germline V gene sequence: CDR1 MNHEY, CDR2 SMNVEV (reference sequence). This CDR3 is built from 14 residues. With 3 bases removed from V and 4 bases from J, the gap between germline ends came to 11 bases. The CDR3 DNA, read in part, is TGTGCCAGCAGTTTCCAGGGGGGCGCAGATACG. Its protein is CASSFQGGADT. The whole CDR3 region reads CASSFQGGADTQYF.

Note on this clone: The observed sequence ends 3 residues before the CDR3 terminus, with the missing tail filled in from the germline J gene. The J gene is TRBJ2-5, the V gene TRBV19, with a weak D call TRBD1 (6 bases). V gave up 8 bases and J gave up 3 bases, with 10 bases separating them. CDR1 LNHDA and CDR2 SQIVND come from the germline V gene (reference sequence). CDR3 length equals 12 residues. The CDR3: CASADRKETQYF. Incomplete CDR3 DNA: TGTGCCAGTGCGGACAGAAAAGAGACC.

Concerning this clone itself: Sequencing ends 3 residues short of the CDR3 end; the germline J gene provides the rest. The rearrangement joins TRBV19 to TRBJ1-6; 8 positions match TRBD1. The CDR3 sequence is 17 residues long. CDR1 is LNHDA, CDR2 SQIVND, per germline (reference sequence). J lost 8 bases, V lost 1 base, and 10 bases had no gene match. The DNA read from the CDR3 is TGTGCCAGTAGTATAGGGGGGGGGACAGGAGGGGATTCACCC. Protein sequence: CASSIGGGTGGDSP. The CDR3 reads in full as CASSIGGGTGGDSPLHF.

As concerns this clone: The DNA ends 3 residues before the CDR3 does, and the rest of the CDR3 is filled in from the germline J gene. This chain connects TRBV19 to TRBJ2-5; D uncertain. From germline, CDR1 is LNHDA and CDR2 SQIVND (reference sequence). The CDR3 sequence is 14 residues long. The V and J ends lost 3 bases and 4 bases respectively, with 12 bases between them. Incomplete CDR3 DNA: TGTGCCAGTAGTATGATTAGCTTAGGAGAGACC. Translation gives CASSMISLGET. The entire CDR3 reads CASSMISLGETQYF.

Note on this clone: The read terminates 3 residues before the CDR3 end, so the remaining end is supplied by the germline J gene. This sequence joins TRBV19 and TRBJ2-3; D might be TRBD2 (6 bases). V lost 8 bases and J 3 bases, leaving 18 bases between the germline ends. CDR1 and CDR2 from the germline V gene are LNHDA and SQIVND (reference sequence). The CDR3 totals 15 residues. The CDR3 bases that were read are TGTGCCAGTTGCGACCCGGGAGCGGCGACAGATACG. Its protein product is CASCDPGAATDT. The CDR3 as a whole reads CASCDPGAATDTQYF.

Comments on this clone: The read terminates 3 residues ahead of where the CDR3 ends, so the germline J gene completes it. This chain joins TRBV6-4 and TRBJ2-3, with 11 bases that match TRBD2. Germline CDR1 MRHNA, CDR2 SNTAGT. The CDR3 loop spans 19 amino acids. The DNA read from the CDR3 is TGTGCCAGCAGTGACTCCCGCTCAACACTACTAGCGGGAGTGGAGACG. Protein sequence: CASSDSRSTLLAGVET. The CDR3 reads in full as CASSDSRSTLLAGVETQYF.

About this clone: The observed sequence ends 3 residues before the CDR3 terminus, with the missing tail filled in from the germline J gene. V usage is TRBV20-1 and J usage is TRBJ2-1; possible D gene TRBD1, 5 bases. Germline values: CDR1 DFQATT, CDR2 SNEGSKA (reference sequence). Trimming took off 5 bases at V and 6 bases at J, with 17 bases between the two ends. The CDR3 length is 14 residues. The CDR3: CSASDPLQGNEQFF. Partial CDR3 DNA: TGCAGTGCTTCCGACCCTCTCCAGGGCAATGAG.

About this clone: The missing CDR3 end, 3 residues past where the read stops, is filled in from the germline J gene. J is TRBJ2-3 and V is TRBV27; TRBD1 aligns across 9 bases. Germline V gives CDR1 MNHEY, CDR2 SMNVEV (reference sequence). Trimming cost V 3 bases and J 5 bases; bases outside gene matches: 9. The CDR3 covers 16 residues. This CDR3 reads CASSFGTGYGGDTQYF. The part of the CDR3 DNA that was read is TGTGCCAGCAGTTTCGGGACAGGGTACGGAGGAGATACG.

The sequenced part of the CDR3 DNA is TGTGCCAGCAGCCCCCGGGCTAGCGGAACTCTAGCCAAAAACATT. Protein: CASSPRASGTLAKNI. The whole CDR3 protein reads CASSPRASGTLAKNIQYF. V is TRBV7-3 and J is TRBJ2-4, with 7 bases matching TRBD2. The read ends 3 residues before the CDR3 terminus; that terminus is restored from the germline J gene. The CDR3 sequence is 18 residues long. The V segment lost 5 bases and the J segment 0 bases; nucleotides outside the gene matches: 13. Germline V CDR1 and CDR2: SGHTA, FQGTGA.

Partial CDR3 DNA: TGTGCCAGCTCACCGGGGGGGAACACCGGGGAG. It encodes CASSPGGNTGE. The whole CDR3 protein is CASSPGGNTGELFF. V usage is TRBV18 and J usage is TRBJ2-2; D possibly corresponds to TRBD2 (6 bases). The CDR3 end falls 3 residues outside the read, so it is completed with the germline J gene. The CDR3 consists of 14 residues. Looked up from germline, CDR1 is KGHSH and CDR2 is LQKENI. Trimming stripped 3 bases from V and 1 base from J, with 6 bases between.

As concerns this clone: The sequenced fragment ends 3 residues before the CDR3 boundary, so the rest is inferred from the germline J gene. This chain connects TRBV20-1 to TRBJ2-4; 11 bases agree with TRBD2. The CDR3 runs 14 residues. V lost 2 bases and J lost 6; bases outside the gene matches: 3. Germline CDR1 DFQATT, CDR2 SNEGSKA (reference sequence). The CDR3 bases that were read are TGCAGTGCTAGATGGCTAGCGGGGGGAAACATT. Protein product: CSARWLAGGNI. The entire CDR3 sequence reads CSARWLAGGNIQYF.

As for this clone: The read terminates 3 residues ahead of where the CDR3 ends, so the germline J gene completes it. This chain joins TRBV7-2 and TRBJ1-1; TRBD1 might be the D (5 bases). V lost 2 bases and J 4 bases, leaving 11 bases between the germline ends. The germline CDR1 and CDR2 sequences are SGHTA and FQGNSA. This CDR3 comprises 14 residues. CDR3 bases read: TGTGCCAGCAGCTTACTGGGGGGGGTCACTGAA. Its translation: CASSLLGGVTE. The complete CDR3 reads CASSLLGGVTEAFF.